The 3 T cell receptor beta chains reported below all come from one sample, sequenced in a study of T cell repertoires in cytomegalovirus infection. TCRdb ran MiXCR on the reads and lists one entry per CDR3 protein. The sample includes 350,000 to 450,000 distinct CDR3 sequences, approximately 18% of them seen just once. The sequenced material came from PBMCs. These receptors originate from a human donor in good health (CMV status not recorded). Some clones in this sample may be carry-over from other donors' samples.

This clonotype was seen more than once but under ten times. V usage is TRBV4-1 and J usage is TRBJ2-4; a weak D match, TRBD1 (6 bases). The CDR3 totals 20 residues. Trimming shortened V by 1 base and J by 5 bases, and 27 bases separated the two germline ends. Germline V gene data show CDR1 as MGHRA and CDR2 as YSYEKL. For the CDR3, the DNA is TGCGCCAGCAGCCAAGTCCCCGCCCTGACAGGCTGGCCCGACGAAAACATTCAGTACTTC. Translated, it gives CASSQVPALTGWPDENIQYF.

There are a few counts of this clonotype. J is TRBJ1-5 and V is TRBV20-1, with TRBD1 matching 7 bases. V shed 5 bases, J shed 0 bases, and the junction held 10 bases outside the gene matches. Germline values: CDR1 DFQATT, CDR2 SNEGSKA (reference sequence). CDR3 size: 16 residues. This CDR3 reads CSASDRRAYSNQPQHF. The CDR3 nucleotides read TGCAGTGCTTCGGACAGGAGGGCATATAGCAATCAGCCCCAGCATTTT.

Comments on this clonotype: A read error may be the cause here, since a much bigger clone is one base away. The rearrangement uses TRBV7-2 and TRBJ2-3; 8 nucleotides line up with TRBD2. Germline V lookup: CDR1 SGHTA, CDR2 FQGNSA. CDR3 length equals 19 residues. Germline trimming cut 2 bases from V and 2 bases from J; bases unmatched to any gene: 15. In nucleotides, the CDR3 is TGTGCCAGCAGCTTATGGTATCGCGTTAGCGGGGAAAACACAGATACGCAGTATTTT. This sequence encodes CASSLWYRVSGENTDTQYF.